This T cell receptor (beta chain) originates from a study of T cells expressing NK-cell markers. Study-wide context: Sorted CD3+CD56+NKG2C+, CD3+CD56+NKG2C- and CD3+CD56-NKG2C+ T cells supplied TCR beta repertoires. Sequenced donors, eight in total, included seven who were HCMV-seropositive and one who was seronegative.

The CDR3 loop spans 11 amino acids. TCRdb reprocessed the 5' RACE reads and stores each CDR3 protein as one record, lacking DNA. The sample has some 440,000 distinct CDR3 sequences. Sequences were obtained from blood T cells: a sorted CD56 or NKG2C T cell subset, CD4+ or CD8+ T cells, or bulk PBMC T cells (not recorded which). The origin of this receptor is a woman aged 50 to 60 in good health. This chain uses TRBV21-1 with TRBJ2-7. TRBV21-1 is a pseudogene segment. The CDR3 loop reads CASRTGKEQYF.